The 6 T cell receptor beta chains given below trace back to one sample, sequenced in a study of T cell responses to AZD1222 COVID-19 vaccine (dated by TCRdb to about 2021). The time point label, as the study defines it: baseline before first vaccination. Library construction relied on the immunoSEQ multiplex PCR assay. As stored in TCRdb, this immuneACCESS dataset retains in-frame rearrangements with V and J assigned. A fraction of the clones does not appear; measured against another copy, unresolved V genes explain less than half of the discrepancy, and the remainder lacks a known reason. Recorded for this sample are about 83,000 clones; 86% of them occurred a single time. 8.7% of the sample comes from the top ten. The specimen was peripheral blood, collected on day 0 of AZD1222 vaccination. Every receptor here comes from an adult in good health.

The rearrangement uses TRBV28 and TRBJ1-5; D is perhaps TRBD1 (6 bases). Trimming shortened V by 6 bases and J by 6 bases, and 15 bases separated the two germline ends. Germline CDR1 MDHEN, CDR2 SYDVKM. This CDR3 comprises 14 residues. The CDR3 loop is CASSLRGYGQPQHF. The CDR3 coding sequence is TGTGCCAGCAGCCTAAGGGGGTACGGTCAGCCCCAGCATTTT.

The J gene is TRBJ1-1, the V gene TRBV10-3; TRBD1 matches at 7 bases. Germline assignment: CDR1 ENHRY and CDR2 SYGVKD. This CDR3 spans 16 amino acids. Trimming cost V 6 bases and J 5 bases; bases outside gene matches: 15. As DNA, the CDR3 is TGTGCCATCAGGGGGCAACAGGGGAGGTCGTGGACTGAAGCTTTCTTT. Protein sequence: CAIRGQQGRSWTEAFF.

The chain joins TRBV27 to TRBJ2-1; D is uncertain. Germline V lookup: CDR1 MNHEY, CDR2 SMNVEV (reference sequence). This CDR3 region has 13 residues. Deletions cut 5 bases from V and 6 bases from J, with 11 bases between. For the CDR3, the DNA is TGTGCCAGCAGTCCGTCTAGAACCAATGAGCAGTTCTTC. It codes for CASSPSRTNEQFF.

The chain recombines TRBV6-4 with TRBJ1-2; TRBD1 is a possible D gene (6 bases). Germline V gene lookup returns CDR1 MRHNA and CDR2 SNTAGT. CDR3 length: 13 residues. Trimming took 6 bases from V and 8 from J, leaving 16 bases between them. The CDR3, as DNA: TGTGCCAGCAGCTCCGGGACACGGGGAGGCTACACCTTC. As protein: CASSSGTRGGYTF.

V gene TRBV7-3 combines with J gene TRBJ1-6; TRBD1 aligns across 7 bases. Per the germline V gene, CDR1 is SGHTA and CDR2 is FQGTGA. V was pared by 3 bases and J by 8 bases, with 4 bases of the junction left unmatched. This CDR3 has 14 amino acids. The CDR3, as DNA: TGTGCCAGCAGCTTGACAGGGTTGGATTCACCCCTCCACTTT. This translates into CASSLTGLDSPLHF.

The J gene is TRBJ1-5, the V gene TRBV18; tentative D call: TRBD1 (5 bases). Per germline, CDR1 KGHSH and CDR2 LQKENI. The CDR3 is 16 residues long. Trimming shortened V by 2 bases and J by 7 bases, and 18 bases separated the two germline ends. The CDR3 protein is CASSPWDSGGRQPQHF. The CDR3 DNA follows: TGTGCCAGCTCACCATGGGACTCCGGAGGGAGGCAGCCCCAGCATTTT.